This T cell receptor (beta chain) was sequenced for a study of T cells in Graves' hyperthyroidism and ophthalmopathy. V dropped 5 bases and J dropped 6 bases, with 14 bases sitting between them. Germline loops: CDR1 KGHSH, CDR2 LQKENI. The length of the CDR3 is 14 residues. From RNA transcripts, TCR beta CDR3 regions were amplified. The TCR CDR3 was amplified in a first-round RT-PCR using the HTBI primer set. Each CDR3 protein gets one entry after TCRdb re-called the multiplex PCR reads with MiXCR. The repertoire holds approximately 400,000 distinct CDR3 sequences, with roughly 14% as singletons. This clonotype was recorded at least ten times.

Sequenced input: blood. The chain is built from TRBV18 and TRBJ1-5, with D perhaps TRBD1 (5 bases). This receptor was obtained from a woman aged 25-40 years with Graves' ophthalmopathy. This chain's CDR3 is CASSSVGVGQPQHF. The CDR3 DNA is TGTGCCAGCTCAAGTGTAGGGGTCGGTCAGCCCCAGCATTTT.